The 4 T cell receptor beta chains presented below share a single source sample, sequenced in a study of T cells after posttransplantation cyclophosphamide. Treatment was busulfan-fludarabine conditioning, a marrow graft, and cyclophosphamide on days +3 and +4. This table comes from immunoSEQ multiplex PCR, and its TCRdb copy is limited to in-frame clones, with some not included. Of some 6,900 clones detected, approximately 90% appear once; the ten largest clones hold just under 4.5%. The starting material was CD8+ T cells sorted from blood, obtained after allogeneic stem cell transplant with posttransplant cyclophosphamide. The receptors derive from a male patient between 60 and 69 years old who received an allogeneic stem cell transplant from a related donor and was CMV-positive. Some T cells may have originated in the graft donor.

J is TRBJ2-1 and V is TRBV7-9, with 9 bases matching TRBD2. Unmatched junction bases numbered 9, after V lost 8 bases and J lost 7 bases. This CDR3 comprises 14 residues. CDR1 and CDR2 (germline): SEHNR, FQNEAQ (reference sequence). The CDR3 protein is CASVAGGPGNEQFF. DNA of the CDR3: TGTGCCAGCGTTGCGGGGGGGCCCGGGAATGAGCAGTTCTTC.

The V call is TRBV7-9, the J call TRBJ2-3, with TRBD2 as a possible D gene (7 bases). This CDR3 has 15 amino acids. Germline V gives CDR1 SEHNR, CDR2 FQNEAQ (reference sequence). The ends were cut back, 4 bases at V and 5 bases at J, with 16 bases in the middle. DNA for the CDR3: TGTGCCAGCAGCTCAGGGCAGGGGAGGGAAGATACGCAGTATTTT. This encodes CASSSGQGREDTQYF.

This chain joins TRBV18 and TRBJ1-5; the D is unclear. Germline V gene lookup returns CDR1 KGHSH and CDR2 LQKENI. This CDR3 spans 15 amino acids. V gave up 2 bases and J gave up 6 bases, with 14 bases separating them. For the CDR3, the DNA is TGTGCCAGCTCACCAATAGACGGAGGTAGTCAGCCCCAGCATTTT. Encoded protein: CASSPIDGGSQPQHF. The whole variable domain, filled in from reference TRBV18 and TRBJ1-5, reads NAGVMQNPRHLVRRRGQEARLRCSPMKGHSHVYWYRQLPEEGLKFMVYLQKENIIDESGMPKERFSAEFPKEGPSILRIQQVVRGDSAAYFCASSPIDGGSQPQHFGDGTRLSIL.

V gene TRBV2 combines with J gene TRBJ1-2, with TRBD1 matching over 9 bases. This CDR3 has 15 amino acids. Germline lookup yields CDR1 SNHLY and CDR2 FYNNEI. Unmatched junction bases numbered 5, after V lost 6 bases and J lost 0 bases. The chain's CDR3 is CASRGTGRANYGYTF. CDR3 in DNA: TGTGCCAGCAGGGGGACAGGGCGGGCTAACTATGGCTACACCTTC.